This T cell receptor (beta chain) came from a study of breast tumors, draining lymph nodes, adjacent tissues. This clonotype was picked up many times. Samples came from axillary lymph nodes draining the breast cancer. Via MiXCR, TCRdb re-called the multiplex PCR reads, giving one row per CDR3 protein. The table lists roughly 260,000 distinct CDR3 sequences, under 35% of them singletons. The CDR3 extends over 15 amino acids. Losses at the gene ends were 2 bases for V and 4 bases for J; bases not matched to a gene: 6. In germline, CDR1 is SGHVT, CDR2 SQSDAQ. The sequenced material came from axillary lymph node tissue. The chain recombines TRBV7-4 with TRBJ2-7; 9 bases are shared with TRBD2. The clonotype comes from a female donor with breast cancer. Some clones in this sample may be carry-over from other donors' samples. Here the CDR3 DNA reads TGTGCCAGCAGCTTAAGGCTAGCGGGGCCGTACGAGCAGTACTTC. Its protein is CASSLRLAGPYEQYF.